The present entry profiles one TCR beta chain with its context. Its antigen is currently unknown. Time point specified: after dendritic cell vaccination, including at tumor progression/relapse. Fresh-frozen tumor tissue and more than two years of survival data were available for all. Primers: 60 V beta forward and 13 J beta reverse. Produced via immunoSEQ multiplex PCR; TCRdb's table is partial and in-frame only. Of about 94,000 clones listed, about 85% are singletons. This sample is drawn from a study of glioma-infiltrating T cells after dendritic cell vaccination. Overall study results and limits: Higher TCR clonality did not directly relate to longer survival.

The V segment lost 2 bases and the J segment 8 bases; nucleotides outside the gene matches: 10. The germline gives CDR1 GTSNPN, CDR2 SVGIG (reference sequence). The CDR3 totals 14 residues. The genes are TRBV30 and TRBJ1-2; 8 bases align to TRBD1. This sequence was found in a human donor with glioblastoma. Source: blood, taken after dendritic cell vaccination. The DNA of the CDR3 is TGTGCCTGGAGTCCCGGGACAGGCGTAATAGGCTACACCTTC. It encodes CAWSPGTGVIGYTF.